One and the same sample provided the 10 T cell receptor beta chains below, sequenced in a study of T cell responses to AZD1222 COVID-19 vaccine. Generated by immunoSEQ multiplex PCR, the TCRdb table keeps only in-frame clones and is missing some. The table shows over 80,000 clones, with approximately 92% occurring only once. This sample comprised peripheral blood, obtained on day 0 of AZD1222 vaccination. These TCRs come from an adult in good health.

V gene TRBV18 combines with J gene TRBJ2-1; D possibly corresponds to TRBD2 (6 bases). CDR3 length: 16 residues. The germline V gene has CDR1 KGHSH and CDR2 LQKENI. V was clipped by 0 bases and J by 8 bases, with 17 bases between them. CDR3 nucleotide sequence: TGTGCCAGCTCACCACCCCGCGGGATAAGTGGCGATGAGCAGTTCTTC. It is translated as CASSPPRGISGDEQFF.

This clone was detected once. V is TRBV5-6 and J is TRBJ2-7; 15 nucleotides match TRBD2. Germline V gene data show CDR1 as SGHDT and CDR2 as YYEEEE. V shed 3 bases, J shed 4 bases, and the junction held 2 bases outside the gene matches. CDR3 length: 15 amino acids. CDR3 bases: TGTGCCAGCAGCTCGGGACTAGCGGGAGGTTACGAGCAGTACTTC. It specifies CASSSGLAGGYEQYF.

CDR3 sequence reads: CASSSGSNQPQHF. CDR3 bases: TGTGCCAGCAGTTCAGGGAGCAATCAGCCCCAGCATTTT. This rearrangement joins TRBV5-4 to TRBJ1-5; D perhaps matches TRBD1 (5 bases). CDR3 length: 13 residues. V lost 5 bases and J lost 1, with 7 bases in between. From germline, CDR1 is SGHNT and CDR2 YYREEE (reference sequence).

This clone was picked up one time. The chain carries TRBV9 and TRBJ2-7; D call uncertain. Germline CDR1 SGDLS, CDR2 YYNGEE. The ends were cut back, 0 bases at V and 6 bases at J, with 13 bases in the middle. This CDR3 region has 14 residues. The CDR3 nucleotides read TGTGCCAGCAGCGTAGGGGCGAACCGGCCCGAGCAGTACTTC. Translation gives CASSVGANRPEQYF.

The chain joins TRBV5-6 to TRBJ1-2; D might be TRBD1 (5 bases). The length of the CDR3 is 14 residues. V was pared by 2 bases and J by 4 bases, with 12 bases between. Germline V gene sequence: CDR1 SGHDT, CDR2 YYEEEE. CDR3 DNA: TGTGCCAGCAGCTTCGGGACGGGGCTCTATGGCTACACCTTC. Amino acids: CASSFGTGLYGYTF.

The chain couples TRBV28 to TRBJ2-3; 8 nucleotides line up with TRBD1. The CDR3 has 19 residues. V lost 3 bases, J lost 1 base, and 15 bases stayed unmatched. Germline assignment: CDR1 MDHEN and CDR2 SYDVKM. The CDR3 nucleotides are TGTGCCAGCAGTTTCTCCCTTCACGGGACAGGAGAGCGCACAGATACGCAGTATTTT. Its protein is CASSFSLHGTGERTDTQYF. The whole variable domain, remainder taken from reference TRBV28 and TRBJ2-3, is DVKVTQSSRYLVKRTGEKVFLECVQDMDHENMFWYRQDPGLGLRLIYFSYDVKMKEKGDIPEGYSVSREKKERFSLILESASTNQTSMYLCASSFSLHGTGERTDTQYFGPGTRLTVL.

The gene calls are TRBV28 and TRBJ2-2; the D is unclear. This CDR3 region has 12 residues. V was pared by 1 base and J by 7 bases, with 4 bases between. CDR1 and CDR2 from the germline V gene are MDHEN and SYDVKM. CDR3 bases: TGTGCCAGCAGTTTATACGGCGGGGAGCTGTTTTTT. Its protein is CASSLYGGELFF.

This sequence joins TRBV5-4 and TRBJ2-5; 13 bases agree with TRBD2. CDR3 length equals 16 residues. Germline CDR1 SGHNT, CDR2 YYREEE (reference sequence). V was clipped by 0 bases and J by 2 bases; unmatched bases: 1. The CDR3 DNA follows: TGTGCCAGCAGCTTGGCGGGACTAGCGGGACAAGAGACCCAGTACTTC. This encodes CASSLAGLAGQETQYF.

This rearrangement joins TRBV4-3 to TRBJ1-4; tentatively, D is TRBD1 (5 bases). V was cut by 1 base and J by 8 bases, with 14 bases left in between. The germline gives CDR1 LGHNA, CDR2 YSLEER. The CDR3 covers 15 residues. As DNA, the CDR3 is TGCGCCAGCAGCCAAGTGTTCAGGTGGGGGGAAAAACTGTTTTTT. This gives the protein CASSQVFRWGEKLFF.

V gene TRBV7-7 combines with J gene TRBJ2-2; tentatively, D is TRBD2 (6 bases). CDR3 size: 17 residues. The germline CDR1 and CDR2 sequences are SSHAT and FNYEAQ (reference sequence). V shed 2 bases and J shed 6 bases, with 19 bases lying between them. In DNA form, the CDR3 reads TGTGCCAGCAGCTTATACATAACGGGAGACTTTGCCGGGGAGCTGTTTTTT. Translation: CASSLYITGDFAGELFF.